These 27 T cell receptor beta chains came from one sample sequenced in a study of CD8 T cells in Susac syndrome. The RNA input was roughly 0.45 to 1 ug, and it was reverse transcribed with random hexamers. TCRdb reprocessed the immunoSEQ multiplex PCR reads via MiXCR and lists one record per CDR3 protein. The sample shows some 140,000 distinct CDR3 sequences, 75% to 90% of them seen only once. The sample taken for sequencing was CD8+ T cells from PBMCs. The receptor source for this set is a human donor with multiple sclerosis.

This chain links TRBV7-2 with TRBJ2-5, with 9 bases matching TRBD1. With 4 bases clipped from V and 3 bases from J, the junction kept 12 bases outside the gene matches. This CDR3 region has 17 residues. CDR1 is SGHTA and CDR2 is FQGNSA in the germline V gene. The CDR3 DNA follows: TGTGCCAGCAGCTCATCCCCTTACAGGGGGCGTAAAGAGACCCAGTACTTC. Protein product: CASSSSPYRGRKETQYF.

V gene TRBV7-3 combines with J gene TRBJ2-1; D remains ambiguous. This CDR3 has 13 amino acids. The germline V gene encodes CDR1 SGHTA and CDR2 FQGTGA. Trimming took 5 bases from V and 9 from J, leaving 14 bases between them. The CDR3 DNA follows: TGTGCCAGCAGCCTCCCCCCCCGGGCTGAGCAGTTCTTC. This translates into CASSLPPRAEQFF.

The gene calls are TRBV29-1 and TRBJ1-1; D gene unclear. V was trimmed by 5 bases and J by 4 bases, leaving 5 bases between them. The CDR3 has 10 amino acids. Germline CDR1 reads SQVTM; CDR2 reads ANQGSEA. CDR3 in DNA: TGCAGCGTTTTCTTCACTGAAGCTTTCTTT. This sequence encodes CSVFFTEAFF.

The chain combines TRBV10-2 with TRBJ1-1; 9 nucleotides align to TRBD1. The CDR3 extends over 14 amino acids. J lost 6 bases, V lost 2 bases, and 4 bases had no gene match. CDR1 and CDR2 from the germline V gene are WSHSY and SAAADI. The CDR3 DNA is TGCGCCAGCAGTGAGGACAGGGGGTGGGCTGAAGCTTTCTTT. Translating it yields CASSEDRGWAEAFF.

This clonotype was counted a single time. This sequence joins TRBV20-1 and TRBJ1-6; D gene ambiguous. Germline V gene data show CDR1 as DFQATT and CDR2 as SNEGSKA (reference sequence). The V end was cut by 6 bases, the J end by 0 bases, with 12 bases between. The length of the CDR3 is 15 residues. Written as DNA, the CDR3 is TGCAGTGCGATCCTAAAAAGCTCCTATAATTCACCCCTCCACTTT. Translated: CSAILKSSYNSPLHF.

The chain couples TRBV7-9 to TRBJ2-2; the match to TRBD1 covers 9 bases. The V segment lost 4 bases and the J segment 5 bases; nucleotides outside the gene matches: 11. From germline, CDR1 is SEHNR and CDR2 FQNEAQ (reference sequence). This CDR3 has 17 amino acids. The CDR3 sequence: CASSSWGDRAITGELFF. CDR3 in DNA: TGTGCCAGCAGCTCCTGGGGGGACAGGGCGATTACCGGGGAGCTGTTTTTT.

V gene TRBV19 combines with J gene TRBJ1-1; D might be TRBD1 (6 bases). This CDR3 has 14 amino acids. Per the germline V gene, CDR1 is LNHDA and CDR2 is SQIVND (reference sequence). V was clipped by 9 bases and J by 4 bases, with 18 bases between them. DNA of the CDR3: TGTGCCAGCCAGTCAAGACAGGAGGTCACTGAAGCTTTCTTT. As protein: CASQSRQEVTEAFF.

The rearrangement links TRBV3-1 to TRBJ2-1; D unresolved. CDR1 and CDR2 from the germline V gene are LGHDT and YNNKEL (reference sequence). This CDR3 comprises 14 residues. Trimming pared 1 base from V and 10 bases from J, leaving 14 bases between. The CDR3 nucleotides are TGTGCCAGCAGCCAAGTTGCCCGCACCAGGGAGCAGTTCTTC. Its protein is CASSQVARTREQFF.

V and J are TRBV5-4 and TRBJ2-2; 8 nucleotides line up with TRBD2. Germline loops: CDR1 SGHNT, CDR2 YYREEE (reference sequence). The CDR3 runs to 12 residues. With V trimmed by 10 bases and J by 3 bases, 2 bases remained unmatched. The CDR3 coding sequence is TGTGCCGGAGCGGGAGACACCGGGGAGCTGTTTTTT. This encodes CAGAGDTGELFF.

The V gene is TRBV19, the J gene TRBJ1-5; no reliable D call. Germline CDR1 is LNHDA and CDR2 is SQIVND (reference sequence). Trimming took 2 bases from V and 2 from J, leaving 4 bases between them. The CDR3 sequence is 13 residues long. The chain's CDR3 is CASSILGNQPQHF. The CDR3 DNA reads TGTGCCAGTAGTATACTCGGCAATCAGCCCCAGCATTTT.

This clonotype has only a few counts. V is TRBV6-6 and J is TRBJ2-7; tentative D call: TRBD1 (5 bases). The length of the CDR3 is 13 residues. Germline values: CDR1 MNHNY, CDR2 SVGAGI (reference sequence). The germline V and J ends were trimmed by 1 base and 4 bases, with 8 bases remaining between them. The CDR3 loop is CASSYFQGYEQYF. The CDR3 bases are TGTGCCAGCAGTTACTTCCAGGGTTACGAGCAGTACTTC.

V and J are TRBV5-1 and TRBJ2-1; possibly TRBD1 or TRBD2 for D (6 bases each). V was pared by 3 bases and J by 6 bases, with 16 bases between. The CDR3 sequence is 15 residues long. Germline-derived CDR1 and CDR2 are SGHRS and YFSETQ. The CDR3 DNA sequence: TGCGCCAGCAGCTCGGGGGCCTTCCAGTCCAATGAGCAGTTCTTC. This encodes CASSSGAFQSNEQFF.

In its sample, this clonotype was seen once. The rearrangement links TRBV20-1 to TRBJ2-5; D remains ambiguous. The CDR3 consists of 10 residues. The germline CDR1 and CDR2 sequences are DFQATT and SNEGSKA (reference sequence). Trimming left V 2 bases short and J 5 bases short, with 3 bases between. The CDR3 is CSARYETQYF. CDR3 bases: TGCAGTGCTAGATATGAGACCCAGTACTTC.

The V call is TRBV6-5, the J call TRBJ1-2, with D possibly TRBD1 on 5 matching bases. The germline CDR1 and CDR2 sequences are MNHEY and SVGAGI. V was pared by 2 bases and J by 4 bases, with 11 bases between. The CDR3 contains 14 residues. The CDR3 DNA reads TGTGCCAGCAGTTACAGCGACAGCCCCTATGGCTACACCTTC. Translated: CASSYSDSPYGYTF.

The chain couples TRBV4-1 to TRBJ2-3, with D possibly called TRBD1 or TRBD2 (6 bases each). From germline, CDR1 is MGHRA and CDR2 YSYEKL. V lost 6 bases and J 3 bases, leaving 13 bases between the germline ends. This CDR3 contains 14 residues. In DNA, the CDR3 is TGCGCCAGCAGAAGGGGGGCCGAGACAGATACGCAGTATTTT. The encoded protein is CASRRGAETDTQYF.

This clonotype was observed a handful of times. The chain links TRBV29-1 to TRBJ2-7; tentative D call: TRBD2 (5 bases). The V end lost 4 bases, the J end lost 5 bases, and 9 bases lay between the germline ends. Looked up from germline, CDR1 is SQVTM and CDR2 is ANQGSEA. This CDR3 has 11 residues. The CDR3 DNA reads TGCAGCGTTGTGTGGGAGAACGAGCAGTACGTC. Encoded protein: CSVVWENEQYV.

This CDR3 reads CSVDEQNTGELFF. For the CDR3, the DNA is TGCAGCGTTGATGAGCAGAACACCGGGGAGCTGTTTTTT. The rearrangement uses TRBV29-1 and TRBJ2-2, with unresolved D. Germline loops: CDR1 SQVTM, CDR2 ANQGSEA. Trimming cost V 3 bases and J 1 base, with 6 bases left between them. The CDR3 consists of 13 residues.

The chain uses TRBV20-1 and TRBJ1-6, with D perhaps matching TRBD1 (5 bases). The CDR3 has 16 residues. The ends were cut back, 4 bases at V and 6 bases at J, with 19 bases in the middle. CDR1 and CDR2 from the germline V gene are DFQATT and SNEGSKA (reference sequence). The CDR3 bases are TGCAGTGCTATAAGACAGCATTTCAACATTAATTCACCCCTCCACTTT. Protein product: CSAIRQHFNINSPLHF.

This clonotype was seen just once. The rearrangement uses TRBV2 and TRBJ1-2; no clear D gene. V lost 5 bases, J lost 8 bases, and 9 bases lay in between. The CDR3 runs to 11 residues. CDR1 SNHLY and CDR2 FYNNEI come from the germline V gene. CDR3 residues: CASSTGRGYTF. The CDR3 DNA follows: TGTGCCAGCAGTACTGGGCGCGGCTACACCTTC.

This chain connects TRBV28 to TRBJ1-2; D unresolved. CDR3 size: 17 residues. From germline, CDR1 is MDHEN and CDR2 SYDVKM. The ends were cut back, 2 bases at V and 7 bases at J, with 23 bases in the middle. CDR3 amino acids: CASSLGRFVLDDCGYTF. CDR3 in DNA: TGTGCCAGCAGTTTAGGCAGGTTTGTCCTCGACGACTGTGGCTACACCTTC.

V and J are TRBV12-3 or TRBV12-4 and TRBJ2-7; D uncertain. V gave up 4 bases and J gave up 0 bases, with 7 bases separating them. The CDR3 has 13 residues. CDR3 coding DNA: TGTGCCAGCAGTTGGGGAAACTCCTACGAGCAGTACTTC. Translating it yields CASSWGNSYEQYF.

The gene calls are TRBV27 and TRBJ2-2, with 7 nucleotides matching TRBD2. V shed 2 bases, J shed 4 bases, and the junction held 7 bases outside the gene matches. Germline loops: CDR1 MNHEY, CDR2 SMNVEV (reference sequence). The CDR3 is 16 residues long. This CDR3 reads CASSLPPAGVTGELFF. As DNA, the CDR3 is TGTGCCAGCAGTTTACCTCCTGCGGGAGTCACCGGGGAGCTGTTTTTT.

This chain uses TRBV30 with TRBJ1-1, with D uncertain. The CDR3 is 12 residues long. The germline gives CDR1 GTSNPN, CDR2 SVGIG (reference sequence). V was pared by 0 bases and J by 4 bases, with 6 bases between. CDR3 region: CAWSVAGTEAFF. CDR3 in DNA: TGTGCCTGGAGTGTAGCCGGCACTGAAGCTTTCTTT.

CDR3 amino acids: CASSPMAGEQAFF. DNA for the CDR3: TGTGCCAGCAGCCCAATGGCAGGGGAGCAAGCTTTCTTT. V usage is TRBV7-3 and J usage is TRBJ1-1; D is perhaps TRBD1 (6 bases). This CDR3 is 13 amino acids long. V lost 5 bases and J 9 bases, leaving 16 bases between the germline ends. The germline gives CDR1 SGHTA, CDR2 FQGTGA.

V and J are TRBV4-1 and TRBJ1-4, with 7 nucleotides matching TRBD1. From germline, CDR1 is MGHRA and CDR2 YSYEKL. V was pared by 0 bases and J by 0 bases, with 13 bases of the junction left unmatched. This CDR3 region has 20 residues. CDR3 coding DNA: TGCGCCAGCAGCCAAGAACCCACCGGGACAGTACTTGCAACTAATGAAAAACTGTTTTTT. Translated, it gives CASSQEPTGTVLATNEKLFF.

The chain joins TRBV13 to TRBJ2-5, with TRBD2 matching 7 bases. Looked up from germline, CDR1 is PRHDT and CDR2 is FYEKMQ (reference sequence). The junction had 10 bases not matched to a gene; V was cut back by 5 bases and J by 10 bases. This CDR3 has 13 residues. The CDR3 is CASSPQGLPDQYF. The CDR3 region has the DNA TGTGCCAGCAGCCCCCAGGGACTACCCGACCAGTACTTC.

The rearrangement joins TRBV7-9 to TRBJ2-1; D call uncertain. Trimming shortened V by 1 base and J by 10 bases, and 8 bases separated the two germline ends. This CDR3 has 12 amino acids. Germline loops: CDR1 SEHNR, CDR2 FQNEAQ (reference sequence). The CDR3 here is CASSLGALEQFF. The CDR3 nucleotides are TGTGCCAGCAGCTTAGGGGCATTGGAGCAGTTCTTC.